This TCR beta chain was recovered during a study of blood T cells in healthy people across ages. Study information: Per two T cells, about one barcoded beta molecule was captured through template switching.

Donors were systemically healthy Caucasian individuals from Russia aged roughly 6 to 95 years. Germline CDR1 MNHEY, CDR2 SVGEGT. The CDR3 runs to 12 residues. V lost 6 bases to trimming and J lost 11 bases, with 16 bases between them. It was with a sample-barcoded 5' primer and a J-beta primer mix that a second PCR of about 6 to 11 cycles was run. One entry per CDR3 protein, called by TCRdb with MiXCR from the 5' RACE reads. The data show some 900,000 distinct CDR3 sequences, around 46% seen once. This clonotype was seen a handful of times. Sequencing was done on a sample of blood. The origin of this receptor is a man under 40 in good health. The rearrangement uses TRBV6-2 or TRBV6-3 and TRBJ2-5; the D gene is possibly TRBD1 (6 bases). CDR3 protein: CASRPGQREQYF. CDR3 sequence (DNA): TGTGCCAGCAGGCCGGGACAAAGGGAGCAGTACTTC.